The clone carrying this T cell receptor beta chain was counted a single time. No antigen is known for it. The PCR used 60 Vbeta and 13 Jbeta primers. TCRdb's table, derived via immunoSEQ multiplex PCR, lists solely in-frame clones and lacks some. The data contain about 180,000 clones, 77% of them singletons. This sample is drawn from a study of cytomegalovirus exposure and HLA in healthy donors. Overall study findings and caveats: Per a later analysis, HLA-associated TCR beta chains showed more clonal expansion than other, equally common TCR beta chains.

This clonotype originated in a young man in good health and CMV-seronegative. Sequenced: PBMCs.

CDR3 region: CASSVGQPASGNTIYF. The CDR3 nucleotides are TGTGCCAGCAGTGTGGGACAACCGGCCTCTGGAAACACCATATATTTT. This chain connects TRBV2 to TRBJ1-3; tentatively, D is TRBD1 (6 bases). CDR3 size: 16 residues. Per the germline V gene, CDR1 is SNHLY and CDR2 is FYNNEI. V shed 4 bases and J shed 0 bases, with 13 bases lying between them.